These 19 T cell receptor beta chains originate from one sample sequenced in a study of PD-L1 blockade in urothelial cancer. TCRdb keeps only in-frame clones here, not all; method: immunoSEQ multiplex PCR. The profile shows about 72,000 clones, under 90% of them singletons. The sample in question was PBMCs, obtained around atezolizumab (anti-PD-L1) treatment. Receptor source: a man between 65 and 79 years old with urothelial cancer.

The chain recombines TRBV9 with TRBJ2-7, with D tentatively TRBD2 (5 bases). CDR3 length: 14 residues. Trimming cost V 6 bases and J 2 bases, with 15 bases left between them. Germline V gene lookup returns CDR1 SGDLS and CDR2 YYNGEE. The CDR3 DNA reads TGTGCCAGCACCAAGAGCGGTGCAGCCTACGAGCAGTACTTC. It specifies CASTKSGAAYEQYF.

The chain has TRBV7-2 and TRBJ2-7, with TRBD2 identical over 13 bases. Trimming removed 4 bases from V and 6 bases from J; junction bases left unmatched: 3. The CDR3 consists of 14 residues. Looked up from germline, CDR1 is SGHTA and CDR2 is FQGNSA. In DNA form, the CDR3 reads TGTGCCAGCAGCTCCGGACTAGCGGGAGCCGAGCAGTACTTC. Amino acids: CASSSGLAGAEQYF.

This chain joins TRBV19 and TRBJ2-7, with a possible D match to TRBD2 (6 bases). Trimming took off 3 bases at V and 4 bases at J, with 22 bases between the two ends. Germline V gene lookup returns CDR1 LNHDA and CDR2 SQIVND (reference sequence). The CDR3 has 17 residues. The CDR3 reads CASSIIPSVGLFYEQYF. For the CDR3, the DNA is TGTGCCAGTAGTATTATTCCCTCCGTGGGACTGTTTTACGAGCAGTACTTC.

V gene TRBV6-5 combines with J gene TRBJ1-1; 12 bases are shared with TRBD1. Germline values: CDR1 MNHEY, CDR2 SVGAGI. V lost 6 bases to trimming and J lost 10 bases; unmatched junction nucleotides: 9. The CDR3 loop spans 14 amino acids. The CDR3 loop is CASRPAGTGGAAFF. DNA for the CDR3: TGTGCCAGCAGACCCGCCGGGACAGGGGGCGCAGCTTTCTTT.

The V and J genes are TRBV27 and TRBJ1-5; the match to TRBD1 covers 9 bases. Unmatched junction bases numbered 11, after V lost 3 bases and J lost 2 bases. The germline gives CDR1 MNHEY, CDR2 SMNVEV (reference sequence). This CDR3 is 18 amino acids long. The CDR3: CASSFKDRGLLRNQPQHF. The CDR3 coding sequence is TGTGCCAGCAGTTTTAAGGACAGGGGATTGTTGCGCAATCAGCCCCAGCATTTT.

By its share, this clone is hyperexpanded. V usage is TRBV2 and J usage is TRBJ1-2; 7 positions match TRBD1. The V gene end was trimmed by 6 bases and the J gene end by 13 bases; junction bases not matched to a gene: 14. The CDR3 is 13 residues long. The germline CDR1 and CDR2 sequences are SNHLY and FYNNEI. The CDR3 region has the DNA TGTGCCAGCAGGAAGGACTCACAGGGGCGCTCCACCTTC. Translating it yields CASRKDSQGRSTF.

The J gene is TRBJ1-5, the V gene TRBV29-1, with 10 bases lining up with TRBD1. Germline loops: CDR1 SQVTM, CDR2 ANQGSEA. The CDR3 extends over 15 amino acids. The ends lost 4 bases at V and 5 bases at J; junction bases unmatched: 8. For the CDR3, the DNA is TGCAGCGTTGTAGTGTCGGGGACAGGGGATCAGCCCCAGCATTTT. It is translated as CSVVVSGTGDQPQHF.

The chain recombines TRBV28 with TRBJ2-1; the D is unclear. Germline V CDR1 and CDR2: MDHEN, SYDVKM. This CDR3 region has 12 residues. Trimming took 6 bases from V and 3 from J, leaving 6 bases between them. The CDR3 nucleotides are TGTGCCAGCAGCCACAGCTACAATGAGCAGTTCTTC. Protein sequence: CASSHSYNEQFF.

V and J are TRBV6-1 and TRBJ2-7; no reliable D call. V was cut by 2 bases and J by 4 bases, with 9 bases left in between. The germline CDR1 and CDR2 sequences are MNHNS and SASEGT. This CDR3 region has 13 residues. The CDR3 loop reads CASSETPGYEQYF. For the CDR3, the DNA is TGTGCCAGCAGTGAAACCCCGGGTTACGAGCAGTACTTC.

The V gene is TRBV20-1, the J gene TRBJ2-7, with D maybe TRBD2 (5 bases). CDR1 and CDR2 (germline): DFQATT, SNEGSKA (reference sequence). Trimming took off 7 bases at V and 3 bases at J, with 10 bases between the two ends. The CDR3 has 11 amino acids. The CDR3 sequence: CSGRADYEQYF. In nucleotides, the CDR3 is TGCAGTGGGCGGGCGGACTACGAGCAGTACTTC.

The V and J genes are TRBV27 and TRBJ1-1; D not resolved. The CDR3 extends over 15 amino acids. Trimming stripped 2 bases from V and 3 bases from J, with 13 bases between. CDR1 is MNHEY, CDR2 SMNVEV, per germline (reference sequence). Here the CDR3 DNA reads TGTGCCAGCAGTTTAGGGGTAGCGGGATACACTGAAGCTTTCTTT. Encoded protein: CASSLGVAGYTEAFF.

This clone was detected only a few times. The chain uses TRBV7-9 and TRBJ2-7; 9 bases agree with TRBD2. Germline values: CDR1 SEHNR, CDR2 FQNEAQ (reference sequence). The junction had 8 bases not matched to a gene; V was cut back by 5 bases and J by 6 bases. The CDR3 runs 14 residues. The CDR3 DNA reads TGTGCCAGCAGCGAACCGGGACTAGCCTCCGAGCAGTACTTC. Its translation: CASSEPGLASEQYF.

As to this clone: The junction and the germline gene differ at one end; a read error may be behind it. The chain couples TRBV2 to TRBJ1-2; D gene ambiguous. The V gene's germline CDR1 is SNHLY and CDR2 FYNNEI. CDR3 length: 12 residues. The CDR3 region is CASREASGGYTF. The CDR3 DNA reads as TGTGCCAGCAGGGAAGCATCAGGCGGCTACACCTTC.

This rearrangement joins TRBV10-3 to TRBJ2-7; TRBD2 aligns across 7 bases. CDR3 size: 14 residues. The V and J ends lost 4 bases and 0 bases, in that order; junction bases with no gene match: 3. The germline gives CDR1 ENHRY, CDR2 SYGVKD. The CDR3 sequence: CAISGTSASYEQYF. The DNA for the CDR3 is TGTGCCATCAGTGGCACTAGCGCCTCCTACGAGCAGTACTTC.

The chain combines TRBV28 with TRBJ2-3, with D perhaps matching TRBD2 (6 bases). This CDR3 is 13 amino acids long. The V end was cut by 7 bases, the J end by 2 bases, with 10 bases between. Germline lookup yields CDR1 MDHEN and CDR2 SYDVKM. CDR3: CASKAGFTDTQYF. The CDR3 DNA reads TGTGCCAGCAAGGCGGGATTCACAGATACGCAGTATTTT.

The chain joins TRBV27 to TRBJ1-1; TRBD1 is a possible D gene (6 bases). The germline V and J ends were trimmed by 2 bases and 1 base, with 11 bases remaining between them. Germline CDR1 reads MNHEY; CDR2 reads SMNVEV (reference sequence). There are 15 residues in the CDR3. The CDR3 is CASSLRGAGNTEAFF. CDR3 sequence (DNA): TGTGCCAGCAGTTTACGGGGGGCAGGGAACACTGAAGCTTTCTTT.

V and J are TRBV2 and TRBJ2-5, with TRBD2 matching 7 bases. The V segment lost 6 bases and the J segment 5 bases; nucleotides outside the gene matches: 9. CDR1 is SNHLY and CDR2 is FYNNEI in the germline V gene. The CDR3 consists of 14 residues. DNA for the CDR3: TGTGCCAGCAGAGGACTAGACTCAACGGAGACCCAGTACTTC. Protein product: CASRGLDSTETQYF.

The rearrangement joins TRBV10-3 to TRBJ2-2; 8 nucleotides match TRBD2. The CDR3 covers 16 residues. Germline loops: CDR1 ENHRY, CDR2 SYGVKD. The V and J ends lost 6 bases and 0 bases, in that order; junction bases with no gene match: 6. CDR3 DNA sequence: TGTGCCATCAGGGGATTAGCGGGAACGAACACCGGGGAGCTGTTTTTT. Translating gives CAIRGLAGTNTGELFF.

The rearrangement uses TRBV9 and TRBJ2-3, with a tentative D call TRBD2 (5 bases). CDR1 SGDLS and CDR2 YYNGEE come from the germline V gene. The CDR3 runs 15 residues. Trimming left V 0 bases short and J 1 base short, with 9 bases between. CDR3 bases: TGTGCCAGCAGCGTAGGACTACACGGCACAGATACGCAGTATTTT. As protein: CASSVGLHGTDTQYF.